Listed below are T cell receptor beta chains from one sample, sequenced in a study of Graves' ophthalmopathy and Graves' hyperthyroidism. TCRdb re-analysed the multiplex PCR reads in MiXCR, keeping a single row per CDR3 protein. The repertoire holds roughly 400,000 distinct CDR3 sequences, 15% seen once, with about 7% in the top ten. The sequencing input was peripheral blood. The receptors come from a woman younger than 35 with stable Graves' hyperthyroidism. CDR3s include the opening cysteine and the closing phenylalanine or tryptophan. Fields, in order: V gene, clone size, J gene, D gene, CDR3 DNA, CDR3 protein. The D gene is left open where the match is weak. The size entry is marked missing in some rows and otherwise reads once, few, many or a size class.

V gene: TRBV19; clone size: few; J gene: TRBJ2-5; D gene: -; CDR3 DNA: TGTGCCAGTAGTGAAATCGGGGGGCGAGGAGAGACCCAGTACTTC; CDR3 protein: CASSEIGGRGETQYF
V gene: TRBV7-9; clone size: many; J gene: TRBJ1-5; D gene: TRBD1; CDR3 DNA: TGTGCCAGCAGCTCGGAAAACAGGGGAAGCAATCAGCCCCAGCATTTT; CDR3 protein: CASSSENRGSNQPQHF
V gene: TRBV12-3/TRBV12-4; clone size: many; J gene: TRBJ1-6; D gene: TRBD1; CDR3 DNA: TGTGCCAGCAGCCCTGGACAGGGGAGGGATTCACCCCTCCACTTT; CDR3 protein: CASSPGQGRDSPLHF
V gene: TRBV6-1; clone size: -; J gene: TRBJ2-5; D gene: TRBD2; CDR3 DNA: TGTGCCAGCAGACTAGCGGTCCGAAGGGGGGAGACCCAGTACTTC; CDR3 protein: CASRLAVRRGETQYF
V gene: TRBV19; clone size: many; J gene: TRBJ1-1; D gene: -; CDR3 DNA: TGTGCCAGTTCTCACCAGGGGAACACTGAAGCTTTCTTT; CDR3 protein: CASSHQGNTEAFF
V gene: TRBV9; clone size: many; J gene: TRBJ1-1; D gene: -; CDR3 DNA: TGTGCCAGCAGCGTAGCATCTCAAGGGGACACTGAAGCTTTCTTT; CDR3 protein: CASSVASQGDTEAFF
V gene: TRBV28; clone size: many; J gene: TRBJ2-7; D gene: -; CDR3 DNA: TGTGCCAGCCGCCCTCCGGATACCTACGAGCAGTACTTC; CDR3 protein: CASRPPDTYEQYF
V gene: TRBV7-2; clone size: many; J gene: TRBJ2-5; D gene: -; CDR3 DNA: TGTGCCAGCAGCCCGGGCCCAGCTACCGGGGAGACCCAGTACTTC; CDR3 protein: CASSPGPATGETQYF
V gene: TRBV5-1; clone size: -; J gene: TRBJ1-5; D gene: -; CDR3 DNA: TGCGCCAGCAGCTTTCTGGGGAATAGCAATCAGCCCCAGCATTTT; CDR3 protein: CASSFLGNSNQPQHF
V gene: TRBV6-5; clone size: many; J gene: TRBJ1-1; D gene: -; CDR3 DNA: TGTGCCAGCAGTTACTTCAGACAGTTGAACACTGAAGCTTTCTTT; CDR3 protein: CASSYFRQLNTEAFF
V gene: TRBV7-8; clone size: many; J gene: TRBJ1-5; D gene: -; CDR3 DNA: TGTGCCAGCAGCTTAGCGAGTAGCCAGCCCCAGCATTTT; CDR3 protein: CASSLASSQPQHF
V gene: TRBV12-3/TRBV12-4; clone size: many; J gene: TRBJ1-6; D gene: TRBD1; CDR3 DNA: TGTGCCACCAAACAACAGGGGGCCACCAATTCACCCCTCCACTTT; CDR3 protein: CATKQQGATNSPLHF
V gene: TRBV6-1; clone size: -; J gene: TRBJ1-2; D gene: TRBD1; CDR3 DNA: TGTGCCAGCCGCAACCTAGGGGGCGCGAGGGGCTACACCTTC; CDR3 protein: CASRNLGGARGYTF
V gene: TRBV7-2; clone size: -; J gene: TRBJ2-5; D gene: TRBD2; CDR3 DNA: TGTGCCAGCAGCGGCAGGGAGGGAGAGACCCAGTACTTC; CDR3 protein: CASSGREGETQYF
V gene: TRBV7-2; clone size: many; J gene: TRBJ2-7; D gene: -; CDR3 DNA: TGTGCCAGCAGCCAGGGGCGACTAGCTGGCTACGAGCAGTACTTC; CDR3 protein: CASSQGRLAGYEQYF
V gene: TRBV12-3/TRBV12-4; clone size: many; J gene: TRBJ2-2; D gene: -; CDR3 DNA: TGTGCCAGCAGTCCCCAGGGACGAGGCACCGGGGAGCTGTTTTTT; CDR3 protein: CASSPQGRGTGELFF
V gene: TRBV2; clone size: -; J gene: TRBJ2-5; D gene: TRBD1; CDR3 DNA: TGTGCCAGCAGTGAAGCGAGGGGGACAGGGGCTGGAATGGGGGAGACCCAGTACTTC; CDR3 protein: CASSEARGTGAGMGETQYF
V gene: TRBV19; clone size: many; J gene: TRBJ1-1; D gene: TRBD1; CDR3 DNA: TGTGCCAGTAGTAGCTCGGGACAGCCGAACACTGAAGCTTTCTTT; CDR3 protein: CASSSSGQPNTEAFF
V gene: TRBV20-1; clone size: many; J gene: TRBJ1-6; D gene: -; CDR3 DNA: TGCAGTGCTAGTGACGGAAATTCACCCCTCCACTTT; CDR3 protein: CSASDGNSPLHF
V gene: TRBV11-2; clone size: many; J gene: TRBJ2-7; D gene: TRBD1; CDR3 DNA: TGTGCCAGCAGCTTCAGGACAGGCCGAATTAGCTCCTACGAGCAGTACTTC; CDR3 protein: CASSFRTGRISSYEQYF
V gene: TRBV9; clone size: many; J gene: TRBJ1-1; D gene: -; CDR3 DNA: TGTGCCAGCAGCGTAGAGGGCCTGCGAGCTGAAGCTTTCTTT; CDR3 protein: CASSVEGLRAEAFF
V gene: TRBV27; clone size: many; J gene: TRBJ1-1; D gene: -; CDR3 DNA: TGTGCCAGCAGTTTAGGTAAATCGGGTGGCACTGAAGCTTTCTTT; CDR3 protein: CASSLGKSGGTEAFF
V gene: TRBV2; clone size: many; J gene: TRBJ2-2; D gene: -; CDR3 DNA: TGTGCCACCCAATTTTCGATGGTCACCGGGGAGCTGTTTTTT; CDR3 protein: CATQFSMVTGELFF
V gene: TRBV18; clone size: few; J gene: TRBJ2-5; D gene: TRBD2; CDR3 DNA: TGTGCCAGCTCACCCGAGGGACTAGCAGGGAGGCTGACCCAGTACTTC; CDR3 protein: CASSPEGLAGRLTQYF
V gene: TRBV6-1; clone size: many; J gene: TRBJ1-3; D gene: -; CDR3 DNA: TGTGCCAGCGGCCCGAACAGCCTGGACACCATATATTTT; CDR3 protein: CASGPNSLDTIYF
V gene: TRBV6-5; clone size: many; J gene: TRBJ2-6; D gene: -; CDR3 DNA: TGTGCCAGCAGTTTACAGGGTTCCGGGGCCAACGTCCTGACTTTC; CDR3 protein: CASSLQGSGANVLTF
V gene: TRBV19; clone size: many; J gene: TRBJ1-1; D gene: -; CDR3 DNA: TGTGCCAGTAGTGAGGGGGGGCGCGTCACTGAAGCTTTCTTT; CDR3 protein: CASSEGGRVTEAFF
V gene: TRBV5-4; clone size: many; J gene: TRBJ2-7; D gene: TRBD2; CDR3 DNA: TGTGCCAGCAGCTTGGTGCTAGCGGGGGGGGTTGAGCAGTACTTC; CDR3 protein: CASSLVLAGGVEQYF
V gene: TRBV5-5; clone size: many; J gene: TRBJ2-5; D gene: -; CDR3 DNA: TGTGCCAGCAGCGTTCAGGACCAAGAGACCCAGTACTTC; CDR3 protein: CASSVQDQETQYF
V gene: TRBV20-1; clone size: many; J gene: TRBJ1-1; D gene: -; CDR3 DNA: TGCAGTGCTAGGGCCAAGGACAGTGCTATGAACACTGAAGCTTTCTTT; CDR3 protein: CSARAKDSAMNTEAFF
V gene: TRBV7-9; clone size: many; J gene: TRBJ2-4; D gene: -; CDR3 DNA: TGTGCCAGCAGCTTAGGGGGGCGCAGAGACATTCAGTACTTC; CDR3 protein: CASSLGGRRDIQYF
V gene: TRBV7-8; clone size: few; J gene: TRBJ1-5; D gene: TRBD1; CDR3 DNA: TGTGCCAGCACCCAACAGGGGGGTTTTGGTCAGCCCCAGCATTTT; CDR3 protein: CASTQQGGFGQPQHF
V gene: TRBV27; clone size: many; J gene: TRBJ2-7; D gene: -; CDR3 DNA: TGTGCCAGCAGTTTACCTAACACCGGCGAGCAGTACTTC; CDR3 protein: CASSLPNTGEQYF
V gene: TRBV5-1; clone size: many; J gene: TRBJ1-2; D gene: TRBD1; CDR3 DNA: TGCGCCAGCAGCCAGGACAGGAACAAGGATGGCTACACCTTC; CDR3 protein: CASSQDRNKDGYTF
V gene: TRBV24-1; clone size: many; J gene: TRBJ2-5; D gene: -; CDR3 DNA: TGTGCCACCAGTGAGCGATTGGGGGGGCGAGAGACCCAGTACTTC; CDR3 protein: CATSERLGGRETQYF